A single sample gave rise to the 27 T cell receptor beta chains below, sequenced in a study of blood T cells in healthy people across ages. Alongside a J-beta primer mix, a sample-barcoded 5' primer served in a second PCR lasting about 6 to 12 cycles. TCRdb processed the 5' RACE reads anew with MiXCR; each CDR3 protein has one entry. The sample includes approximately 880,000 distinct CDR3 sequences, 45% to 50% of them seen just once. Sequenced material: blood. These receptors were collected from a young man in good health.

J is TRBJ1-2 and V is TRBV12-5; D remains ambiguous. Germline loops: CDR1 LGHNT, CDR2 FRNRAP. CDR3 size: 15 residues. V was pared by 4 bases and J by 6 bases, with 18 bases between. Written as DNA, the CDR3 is TGTGCTAGTGGTTACCCTGATGATGGAATCGATGGCTACACCTTC. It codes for CASGYPDDGIDGYTF.

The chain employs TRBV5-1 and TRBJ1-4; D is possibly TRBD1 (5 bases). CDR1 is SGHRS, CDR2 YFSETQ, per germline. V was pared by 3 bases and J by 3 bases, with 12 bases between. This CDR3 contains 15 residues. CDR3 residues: CASSSLGASNEKLFF. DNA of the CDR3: TGCGCCAGCAGCTCTCTTGGGGCATCTAATGAAAAACTGTTTTTT.

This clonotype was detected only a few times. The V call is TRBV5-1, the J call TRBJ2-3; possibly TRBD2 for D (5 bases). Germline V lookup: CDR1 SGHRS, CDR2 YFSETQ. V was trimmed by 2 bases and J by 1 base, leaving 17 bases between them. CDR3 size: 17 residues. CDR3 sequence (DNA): TGCGCCAGCAGCTTATTCGGCCAGCTCGGGGGCACAGATACGCAGTATTTT. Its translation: CASSLFGQLGGTDTQYF. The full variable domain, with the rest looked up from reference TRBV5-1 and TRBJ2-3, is KAGVTQTPRYLIKTRGQQVTLSCSPISGHRSVSWYQQTPGQGLQFLFEYFSETQRNKGNFPGRFSGRQFSNSRSEMNVSTLELGDSALYLCASSLFGQLGGTDTQYFGPGTRLTVL.

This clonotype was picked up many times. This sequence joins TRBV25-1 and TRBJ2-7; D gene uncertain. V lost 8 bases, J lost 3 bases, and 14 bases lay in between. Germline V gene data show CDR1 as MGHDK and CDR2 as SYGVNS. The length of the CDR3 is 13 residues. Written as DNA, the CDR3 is TGTGCCAGCGGCTCCGGTGGTGGCTACGAGCAGTACTTC. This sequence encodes CASGSGGGYEQYF.

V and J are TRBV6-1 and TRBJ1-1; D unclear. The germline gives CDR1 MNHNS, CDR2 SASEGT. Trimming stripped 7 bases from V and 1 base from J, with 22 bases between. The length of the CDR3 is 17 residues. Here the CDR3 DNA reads TGTGCCAGCACCAACCGAGGAAGGGCTTTCGGGAACACTGAAGCTTTCTTT. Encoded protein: CASTNRGRAFGNTEAFF.

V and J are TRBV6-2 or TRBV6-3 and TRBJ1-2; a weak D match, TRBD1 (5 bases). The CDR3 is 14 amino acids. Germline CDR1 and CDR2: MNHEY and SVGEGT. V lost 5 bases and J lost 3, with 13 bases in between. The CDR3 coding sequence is TGTGCCAGCAGTCAAACGGGACGGTACTATGGCTACACCTTC. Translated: CASSQTGRYYGYTF.

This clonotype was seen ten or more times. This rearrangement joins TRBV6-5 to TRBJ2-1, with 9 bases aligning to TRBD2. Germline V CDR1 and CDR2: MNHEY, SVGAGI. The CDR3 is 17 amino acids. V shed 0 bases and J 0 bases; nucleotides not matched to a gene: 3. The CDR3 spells CASSYSWRGGSYNEQFF. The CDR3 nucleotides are TGTGCCAGCAGTTACTCCTGGCGGGGGGGCTCCTACAATGAGCAGTTCTTC.

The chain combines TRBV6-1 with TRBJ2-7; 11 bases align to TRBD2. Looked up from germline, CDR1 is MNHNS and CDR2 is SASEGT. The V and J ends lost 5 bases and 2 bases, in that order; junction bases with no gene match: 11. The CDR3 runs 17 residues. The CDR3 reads CASSRTLAGATAYEQYF. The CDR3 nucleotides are TGTGCCAGCAGTCGAACACTAGCGGGGGCGACCGCCTACGAGCAGTACTTC.

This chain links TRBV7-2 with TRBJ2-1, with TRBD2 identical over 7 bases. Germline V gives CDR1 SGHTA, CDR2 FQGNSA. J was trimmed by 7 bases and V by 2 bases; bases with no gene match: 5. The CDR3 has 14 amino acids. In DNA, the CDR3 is TGTGCCAGCAGCTTAAGCGGGGTTGTGAATGAGCAGTTCTTC. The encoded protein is CASSLSGVVNEQFF.

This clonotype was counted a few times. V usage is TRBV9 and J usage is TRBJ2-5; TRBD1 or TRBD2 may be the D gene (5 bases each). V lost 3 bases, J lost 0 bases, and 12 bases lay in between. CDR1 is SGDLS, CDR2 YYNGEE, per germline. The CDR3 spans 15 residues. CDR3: CASSGDGVYQETQYF. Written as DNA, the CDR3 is TGTGCCAGCAGCGGGGACGGCGTTTACCAAGAGACCCAGTACTTC.

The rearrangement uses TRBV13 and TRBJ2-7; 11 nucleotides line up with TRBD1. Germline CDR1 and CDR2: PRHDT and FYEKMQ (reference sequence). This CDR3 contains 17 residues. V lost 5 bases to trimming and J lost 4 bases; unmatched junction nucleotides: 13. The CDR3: CASSAYRDRGTRYEQYF. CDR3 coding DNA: TGTGCCAGCAGCGCTTACCGGGACAGGGGGACGAGGTACGAGCAGTACTTC.

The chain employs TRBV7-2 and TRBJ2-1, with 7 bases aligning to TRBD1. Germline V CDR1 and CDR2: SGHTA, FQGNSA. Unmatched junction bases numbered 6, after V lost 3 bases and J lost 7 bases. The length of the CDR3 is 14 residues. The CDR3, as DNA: TGTGCCAGCAGCTTCCGGGACAGCAAAAATGAGCAGTTCTTC. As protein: CASSFRDSKNEQFF.

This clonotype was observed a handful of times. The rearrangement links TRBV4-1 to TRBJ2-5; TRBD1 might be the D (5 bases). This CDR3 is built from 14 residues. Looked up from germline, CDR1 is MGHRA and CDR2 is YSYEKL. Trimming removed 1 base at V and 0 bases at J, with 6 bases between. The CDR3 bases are TGCGCCAGCAGCCAAGTGACAGACCAAGAGACCCAGTACTTC. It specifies CASSQVTDQETQYF.

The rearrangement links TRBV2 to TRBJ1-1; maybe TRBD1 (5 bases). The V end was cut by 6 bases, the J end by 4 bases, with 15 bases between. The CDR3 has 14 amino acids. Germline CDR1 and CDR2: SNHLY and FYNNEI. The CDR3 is CASRRTGSGTEAFF. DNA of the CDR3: TGTGCCAGCAGGAGAACAGGTTCTGGCACTGAAGCTTTCTTT. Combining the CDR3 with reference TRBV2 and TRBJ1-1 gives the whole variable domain EPEVTQTPSHQVTQMGQEVILRCVPISNHLYFYWYRQILGQKVEFLVSFYNNEISEKSEIFDDQFSVERPDGSNFTLKIRSTKLEDSAMYFCASRRTGSGTEAFFGQGTRLTVV.

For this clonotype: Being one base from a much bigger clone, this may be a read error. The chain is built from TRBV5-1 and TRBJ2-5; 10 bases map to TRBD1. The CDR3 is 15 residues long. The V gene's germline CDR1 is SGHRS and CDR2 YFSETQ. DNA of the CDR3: TGCGCCCGCAGCGCTAGACAGGGGGCCCAAGAGACCCAGTACTTC. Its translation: CARSARQGAQETQYF.

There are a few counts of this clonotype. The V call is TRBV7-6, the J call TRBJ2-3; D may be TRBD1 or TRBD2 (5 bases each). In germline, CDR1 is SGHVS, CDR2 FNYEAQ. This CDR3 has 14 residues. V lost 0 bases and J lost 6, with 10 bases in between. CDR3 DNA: TGTGCCAGCAGCTTAGCTGGGGGAATGGATACGCAGTATTTT. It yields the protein CASSLAGGMDTQYF.

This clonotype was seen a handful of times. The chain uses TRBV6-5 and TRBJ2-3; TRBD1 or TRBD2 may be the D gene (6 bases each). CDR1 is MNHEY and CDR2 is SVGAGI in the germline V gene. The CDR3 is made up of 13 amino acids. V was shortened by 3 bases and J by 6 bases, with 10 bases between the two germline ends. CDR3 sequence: CASSYWGADTQYF. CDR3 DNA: TGTGCCAGCAGTTATTGGGGGGCCGATACGCAGTATTTT.

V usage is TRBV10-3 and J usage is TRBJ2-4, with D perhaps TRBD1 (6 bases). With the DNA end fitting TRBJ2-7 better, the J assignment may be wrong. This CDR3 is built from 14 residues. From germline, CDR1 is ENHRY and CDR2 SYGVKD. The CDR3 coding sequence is TGTGCCATCAGTGAGAGCGACAGGATCGACGAGCAGTACTTC. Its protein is CAISESDRIDEQYF.

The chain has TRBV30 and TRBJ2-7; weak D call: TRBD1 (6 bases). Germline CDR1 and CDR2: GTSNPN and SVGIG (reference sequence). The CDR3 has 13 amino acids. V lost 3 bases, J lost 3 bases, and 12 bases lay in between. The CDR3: CAWSHLQGYEQYF. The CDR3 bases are TGTGCCTGGAGCCACTTACAGGGCTACGAGCAGTACTTC.

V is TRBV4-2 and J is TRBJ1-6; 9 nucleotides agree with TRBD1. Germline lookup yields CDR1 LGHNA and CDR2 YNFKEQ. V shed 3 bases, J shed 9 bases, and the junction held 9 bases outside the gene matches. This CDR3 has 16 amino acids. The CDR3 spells CASSQDPGQGASPLHF. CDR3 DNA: TGTGCCAGCAGCCAGGACCCGGGACAGGGTGCTTCACCCCTCCACTTT.

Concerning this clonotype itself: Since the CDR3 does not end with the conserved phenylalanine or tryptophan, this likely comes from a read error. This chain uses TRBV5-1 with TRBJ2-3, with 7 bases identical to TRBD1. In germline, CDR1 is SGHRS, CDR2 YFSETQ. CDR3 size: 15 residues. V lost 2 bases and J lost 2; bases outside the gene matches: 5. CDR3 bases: TGCGCCAGCAGCTTTCGACAGGGCGTCACAGATACGCAGTATCTT. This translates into CASSFRQGVTDTQYL.

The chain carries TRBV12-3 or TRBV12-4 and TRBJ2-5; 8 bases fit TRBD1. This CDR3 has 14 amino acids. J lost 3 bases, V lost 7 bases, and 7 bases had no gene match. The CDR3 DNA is TGTGCCAGCACTCGGACAGGGTACGAAGAGACCCAGTACTTC. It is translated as CASTRTGYEETQYF.

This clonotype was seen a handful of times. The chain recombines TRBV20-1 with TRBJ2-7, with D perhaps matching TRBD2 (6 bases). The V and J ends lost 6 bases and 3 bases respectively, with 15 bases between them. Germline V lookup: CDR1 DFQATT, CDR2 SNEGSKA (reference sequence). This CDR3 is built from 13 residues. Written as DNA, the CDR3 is TGCAGTGCGCGACGGCCAGCGGGCTACGAGCAGTACTTC. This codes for CSARRPAGYEQYF.

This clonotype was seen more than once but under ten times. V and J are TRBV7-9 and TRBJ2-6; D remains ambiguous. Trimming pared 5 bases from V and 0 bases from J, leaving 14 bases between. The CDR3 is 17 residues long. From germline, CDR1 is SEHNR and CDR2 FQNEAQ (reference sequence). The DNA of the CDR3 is TGTGCCAGCAGCACCCTAGACGGAAGCTCTGGGGCCAACGTCCTGACTTTC. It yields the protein CASSTLDGSSGANVLTF. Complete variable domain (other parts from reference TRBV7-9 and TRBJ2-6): DTGVSQNPRHKITKRGQNVTFRCDPISEHNRLYWYRQTLGQGPEFLTYFQNEAQLEKSRLLSDRFSAERPKGSFSTLEIQRTEQGDSAMYLCASSTLDGSSGANVLTFGAGSRLTVL.

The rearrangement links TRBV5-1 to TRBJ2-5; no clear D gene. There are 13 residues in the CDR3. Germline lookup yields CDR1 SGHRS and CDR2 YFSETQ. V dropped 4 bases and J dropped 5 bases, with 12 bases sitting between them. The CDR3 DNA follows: TGCGCCAGCAGCGTTTCCCAGCCGGAGACCCAGTACTTC. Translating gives CASSVSQPETQYF. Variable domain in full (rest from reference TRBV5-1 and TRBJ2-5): KAGVTQTPRYLIKTRGQQVTLSCSPISGHRSVSWYQQTPGQGLQFLFEYFSETQRNKGNFPGRFSGRQFSNSRSEMNVSTLELGDSALYLCASSVSQPETQYFGPGTRLLVL.

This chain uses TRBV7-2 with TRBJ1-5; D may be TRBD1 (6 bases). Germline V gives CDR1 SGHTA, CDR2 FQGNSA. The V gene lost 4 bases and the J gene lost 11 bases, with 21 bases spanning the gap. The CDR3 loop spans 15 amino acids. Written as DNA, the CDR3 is TGTGCCAGCAGCTCTAGTGGGGGCTCGATTTTCGCCCAGCATTTT. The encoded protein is CASSSSGGSIFAQHF.

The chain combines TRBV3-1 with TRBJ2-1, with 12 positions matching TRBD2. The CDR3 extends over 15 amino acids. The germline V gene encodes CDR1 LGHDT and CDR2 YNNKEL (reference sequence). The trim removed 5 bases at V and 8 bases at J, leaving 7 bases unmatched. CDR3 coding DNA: TGTGCCAGCAGCGAGCTAGCGGGAGGGCCCGATGAGCAGTTCTTC. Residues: CASSELAGGPDEQFF.